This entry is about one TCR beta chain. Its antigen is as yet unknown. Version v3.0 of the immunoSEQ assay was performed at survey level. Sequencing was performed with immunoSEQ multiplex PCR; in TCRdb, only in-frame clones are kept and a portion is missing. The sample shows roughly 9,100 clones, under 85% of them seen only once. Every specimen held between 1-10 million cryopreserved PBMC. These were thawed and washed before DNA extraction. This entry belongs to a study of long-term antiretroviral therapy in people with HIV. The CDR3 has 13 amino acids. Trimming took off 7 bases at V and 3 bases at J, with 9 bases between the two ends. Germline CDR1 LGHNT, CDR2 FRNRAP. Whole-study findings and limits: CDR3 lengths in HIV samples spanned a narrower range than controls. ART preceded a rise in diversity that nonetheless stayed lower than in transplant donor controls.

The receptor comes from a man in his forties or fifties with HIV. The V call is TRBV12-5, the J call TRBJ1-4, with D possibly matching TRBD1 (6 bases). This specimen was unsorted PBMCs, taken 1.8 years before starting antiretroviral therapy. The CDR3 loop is CASARGPNEKLFF. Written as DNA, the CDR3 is TGTGCTAGTGCCAGGGGCCCTAATGAAAAACTGTTTTTT.